The 28 T cell receptor beta chains reported below all come from one sample, sequenced in a study of T cells in Graves' hyperthyroidism and ophthalmopathy. Using RNA transcripts as the source, TCR beta CDR3 regions were amplified. A first-round RT-PCR of the TCR CDR3 used the HTBI primer set. TCRdb passed the multiplex PCR reads through MiXCR, listing each CDR3 protein once. The data contain about 570,000 distinct CDR3 sequences, just over 45% of them singletons. The specimen sequenced was peripheral blood or thyroid tissue (not recorded which). The origin of the receptors is an adult woman with Graves' disease, either hyperthyroidism or ophthalmopathy (not recorded which).

This clonotype was seen at least ten times. This rearrangement joins TRBV10-3 to TRBJ2-5; possibly TRBD1 or TRBD2 for D (5 bases each). This CDR3 spans 15 amino acids. V dropped 1 base and J dropped 2 bases, with 11 bases sitting between them. Germline-derived CDR1 and CDR2 are ENHRY and SYGVKD. CDR3 region: CAISEFRGQQETQYF. CDR3 nucleotide sequence: TGTGCCATCAGTGAGTTTCGGGGCCAACAAGAGACCCAGTACTTC.

The rearrangement joins TRBV5-1 to TRBJ2-3; tentative D call: TRBD1 (6 bases). CDR3 size: 12 residues. V was shortened by 3 bases and J by 10 bases, with 12 bases between the two germline ends. The germline gives CDR1 SGHRS, CDR2 YFSETQ. The CDR3 loop is CASSSETGPQYF. CDR3 in DNA: TGCGCCAGCAGCTCGGAGACAGGTCCGCAGTATTTT.

The chain joins TRBV24-1 to TRBJ1-5; D is uncertain. CDR1 and CDR2 (germline): KGHDR, SFDVKD. The CDR3 has 11 amino acids. The CDR3 spells CAAEGSKPQHF. The CDR3 DNA follows: TGTGCTGCGGAGGGTAGTAAGCCCCAGCATTTT.

This clonotype was observed a few times. V and J are TRBV27 and TRBJ2-7; TRBD1 matches 10 bases. CDR1 and CDR2 (germline): MNHEY, SMNVEV (reference sequence). The CDR3 has 14 amino acids. V gave up 2 bases and J gave up 5 bases; unmatched junction bases: 3. The CDR3 reads CASSLDRGLNEQYF. For the CDR3, the DNA is TGTGCCAGCAGTTTAGACAGGGGGCTTAACGAGCAGTACTTC.

This clonotype was seen many times. This chain's CDR3 is CATSGQGGYQETQYF. CDR3 DNA: TGTGCCACCAGCGGACAGGGGGGATACCAAGAGACCCAGTACTTC. V usage is TRBV15 and J usage is TRBJ2-5; TRBD1 agrees at 10 bases. After removal of 5 bases from V and 0 bases from J, the junction contained 3 bases not matched to a gene. The CDR3 spans 15 residues. Looked up from germline, CDR1 is LNHNV and CDR2 is YYDKDF (reference sequence).

The chain uses TRBV5-1 and TRBJ1-6; D uncertain. From germline, CDR1 is SGHRS and CDR2 YFSETQ. This CDR3 region has 15 residues. Trimming removed 3 bases from V and 10 bases from J, with 17 bases in between. This CDR3 is CASSYPGAERSPLHF. CDR3 DNA: TGCGCCAGCAGCTACCCGGGAGCCGAGCGGTCACCCCTCCACTTT. The entire variable domain, with the rest obtained from reference TRBV5-1 and TRBJ1-6, is as follows: KAGVTQTPRYLIKTRGQQVTLSCSPISGHRSVSWYQQTPGQGLQFLFEYFSETQRNKGNFPGRFSGRQFSNSRSEMNVSTLELGDSALYLCASSYPGAERSPLHFGNGTRLTVT.

This clonotype was found a few times. The chain uses TRBV10-3 and TRBJ2-5; 7 bases are a match to TRBD1. This CDR3 is built from 15 residues. Germline assignment: CDR1 ENHRY and CDR2 SYGVKD. With 4 bases clipped from V and 4 bases from J, the junction kept 9 bases outside the gene matches. CDR3 protein: CAISARRQGSETQYF. The CDR3 DNA reads TGTGCCATCAGTGCTAGGAGACAGGGTTCAGAGACCCAGTACTTC.

Only a few counts were recorded for this clonotype. The genes are TRBV30 and TRBJ2-2; possibly TRBD2 for D (5 bases). The CDR3 consists of 15 residues. Looked up from germline, CDR1 is GTSNPN and CDR2 is SVGIG (reference sequence). Trimming stripped 0 bases from V and 2 bases from J, with 10 bases between. The CDR3 sequence: CAWSVGGTNTGELFF. CDR3 in DNA: TGTGCCTGGAGTGTAGGAGGCACAAACACCGGGGAGCTGTTTTTT.

The V and J genes are TRBV29-1 and TRBJ2-5; 7 nucleotides align to TRBD2. V was pared by 8 bases and J by 4 bases, with 13 bases of the junction left unmatched. The germline CDR1 and CDR2 sequences are SQVTM and ANQGSEA. This CDR3 region has 14 residues. In nucleotides, the CDR3 is TGCAGCAGTTCTGGGGGAGGGCCTTTAGAGACCCAGTACTTC. Translated, it gives CSSSGGGPLETQYF.

The V call is TRBV15, the J call TRBJ1-4, with 10 nucleotides matching TRBD1. Trimming removed 0 bases from V and 8 bases from J; junction bases left unmatched: 6. The germline V gene has CDR1 LNHNV and CDR2 YYDKDF (reference sequence). The length of the CDR3 is 16 residues. The chain's CDR3 is CATSREPGTGVEKLFF. CDR3 bases: TGTGCCACCAGCAGAGAACCCGGGACAGGGGTAGAAAAACTGTTTTTT.

This clonotype was seen only a few times. The genes are TRBV6-5 and TRBJ2-5; D is possibly TRBD2 (7 bases). The CDR3 has 14 residues. Germline V gives CDR1 MNHEY, CDR2 SVGAGI. V lost 0 bases and J 7 bases, leaving 12 bases between the germline ends. Here the CDR3 reads CASSYSEGGRTQYF. The CDR3 bases are TGTGCCAGCAGTTACTCCGAGGGGGGGCGGACCCAGTACTTC.

The chain carries TRBV13 and TRBJ2-5; 11 nucleotides align to TRBD1. CDR1 PRHDT and CDR2 FYEKMQ come from the germline V gene (reference sequence). There are 15 residues in the CDR3. With V trimmed by 6 bases and J by 4 bases, 7 bases remained unmatched. CDR3 DNA sequence: TGTGCCAGCAGTGGCGTGGACAGGGGGCGAGAGACCCAGTACTTC. Protein product: CASSGVDRGRETQYF.

The chain employs TRBV6-1 and TRBJ1-2; D is perhaps TRBD1 (6 bases). This CDR3 contains 12 residues. The germline V and J ends were trimmed by 8 bases and 8 bases, with 15 bases remaining between them. Germline CDR1 reads MNHNS; CDR2 reads SASEGT. The CDR3 loop is CASVGGSGGYTF. Here the CDR3 DNA reads TGTGCCAGCGTCGGGGGCTCCGGGGGCTACACCTTC.

This chain links TRBV7-8 with TRBJ2-5; 13 positions match TRBD2. The CDR3 spans 15 residues. Germline V gene data show CDR1 as SGHVS and CDR2 as FQNEAQ. V trimming: 8 bases; J trimming: 4 bases; junction bases outside the gene matches: 7. CDR3 bases: TGTGCCAGCGGCGGACTAGCGGGAGTTGGAGAGACCCAGTACTTC. Its translation is CASGGLAGVGETQYF.

This clonotype was found a few times. V is TRBV7-9 and J is TRBJ2-5; D is perhaps TRBD1 or TRBD2 (5 bases each). Trimming took off 0 bases at V and 5 bases at J, with 10 bases between the two ends. The germline CDR1 and CDR2 sequences are SEHNR and FQNEAQ (reference sequence). The CDR3 contains 14 residues. CDR3 coding DNA: TGTGCCAGCAGCTTAGCCTGGGGGTCGGAGACCCAGTACTTC. Its protein product is CASSLAWGSETQYF.

J is TRBJ2-7 and V is TRBV7-9, with 14 nucleotides matching TRBD2. The CDR3 runs to 15 residues. Trimming removed 5 bases from V and 7 bases from J; junction bases left unmatched: 7. Germline lookup yields CDR1 SEHNR and CDR2 FQNEAQ (reference sequence). The CDR3 here is CASSQGLAGEQEQYF. CDR3 DNA: TGTGCCAGCAGCCAGGGACTAGCGGGAGAGCAAGAGCAGTACTTC.

V usage is TRBV5-4 and J usage is TRBJ1-2; 10 bases line up with TRBD1. Germline CDR1 is SGHNT and CDR2 is YYREEE (reference sequence). This CDR3 is 13 amino acids long. The V and J ends lost 3 bases and 5 bases, in that order; junction bases with no gene match: 1. CDR3 sequence: CASSWDRGYGYTF. CDR3 bases: TGTGCCAGCAGCTGGGACAGGGGTTATGGCTACACCTTC.

This clonotype was detected many times. The V gene is TRBV9, the J gene TRBJ1-4; weak D call: TRBD1 (6 bases). V was cut by 0 bases and J by 5 bases, with 8 bases left in between. The CDR3 consists of 14 residues. Per germline, CDR1 SGDLS and CDR2 YYNGEE. The CDR3 sequence is CASSVGQVNEKLFF. The DNA of the CDR3 is TGTGCCAGCAGCGTAGGACAGGTGAATGAAAAACTGTTTTTT.

This clonotype was found many times. V and J are TRBV11-3 and TRBJ2-5, with D unclear. The V end lost 6 bases, the J end lost 3 bases, and 11 bases lay between the germline ends. Looked up from germline, CDR1 is SGHNT and CDR2 is YENEEA. There are 13 residues in the CDR3. The CDR3 here is CASSFGPKETQYF. CDR3 nucleotides: TGTGCCAGCAGTTTTGGACCAAAAGAGACCCAGTACTTC.

This clonotype was recorded at least ten times. The chain carries TRBV4-2 and TRBJ1-6; D gene ambiguous. Germline CDR1 reads LGHNA; CDR2 reads YNFKEQ. Trimming removed 0 bases at V and 9 bases at J, with 15 bases between. The length of the CDR3 is 16 residues. Here the CDR3 DNA reads TGTGCCAGCAGCCAAGATCGGGCGGACGCGGGTTCACCCCTCCACTTT. The encoded protein is CASSQDRADAGSPLHF.

This chain links TRBV2 with TRBJ2-5; 7 nucleotides match TRBD2. The J call may be wrong; the DNA end is better matched by TRBJ2-7. Germline lookup yields CDR1 SNHLY and CDR2 FYNNEI. The CDR3 totals 15 residues. The CDR3 nucleotides are TGTGCCAGCAGTGAAGCTGGCGGGAGCTCCTACGAGCAGTACTTC. Translation: CASSEAGGSSYEQYF.

The sample holds many counts of this clonotype. The chain combines TRBV6-5 with TRBJ2-7; the D is unclear. CDR3 size: 14 residues. Looked up from germline, CDR1 is MNHEY and CDR2 is SVGAGI. V was pared by 4 bases and J by 3 bases, with 13 bases between. The CDR3 region is CASSSRTVLYEQYF. The CDR3 DNA sequence: TGTGCCAGCAGTTCCCGGACCGTGCTCTACGAGCAGTACTTC.

Details on this clonotype: The CDR3 end shows no conserved phenylalanine or tryptophan, and so a read error is likely. The DNA is omitted, as the CDR3 cannot be located on it reliably, and the CDR3 follows TCRdb's listing. The V and J genes are TRBV7-2 and TRBJ1-1; the table calls TRBD1, which could not be checked here. Inclusive of both ends, the CDR3 amounts to 9 amino acids. Germline V CDR1 and CDR2: SGHTA, FQGNSA. The CDR3: CASSSRGLS.

This clonotype turned up a few times. It may be a read error: a sequence one base away is much more abundant. CDR3 in amino acids: CASGRQGSGRKVGELFF. In DNA, the CDR3 is TGTGCCAGCGGCCGACAGGGTAGCGGGAGAAAGGTCGGGGAGCTGTTTTTT. The chain combines TRBV7-3 with TRBJ2-2; 9 bases match TRBD2. CDR3 length equals 17 residues. The germline V gene has CDR1 SGHTA and CDR2 FQGTGA. V trimming: 8 bases; J trimming: 7 bases; junction bases outside the gene matches: 17.

The sample holds many counts of this clonotype. The CDR3 region has the DNA TGTGCCAGCAGCTTGTCGGCGGAGACCCAGTACTTC. Translating gives CASSLSAETQYF. This sequence joins TRBV5-5 and TRBJ2-5, with unresolved D. The CDR3 is 12 residues long. Trimming shortened V by 1 base and J by 5 bases, and 6 bases separated the two germline ends. Germline V CDR1 and CDR2: SGHKS, YYEKEE (reference sequence).

The chain recombines TRBV2 with TRBJ1-1; TRBD1 is a possible D gene (5 bases). Trimming stripped 0 bases from V and 10 bases from J, with 18 bases between. The CDR3 spans 15 residues. CDR1 SNHLY and CDR2 FYNNEI come from the germline V gene. The CDR3 DNA reads as TGTGCCAGCAGTGAAGCGGGACTAGCGGGTCGGCGAGCTTTCTTT. Translated, it gives CASSEAGLAGRRAFF.

This clonotype was picked up many times. The chain joins TRBV7-3 to TRBJ1-2, with D possibly matching TRBD1 (5 bases). Per germline, CDR1 SGHTA and CDR2 FQGTGA. The length of the CDR3 is 13 residues. The ends were cut back, 5 bases at V and 10 bases at J, with 17 bases in the middle. The CDR3 DNA sequence: TGTGCCAGCAGCCCAGGACCGGGACTTGACTACACCTTC. Protein product: CASSPGPGLDYTF. The complete variable domain, with remaining parts taken from reference TRBV7-3 and TRBJ1-2, reads GAGVSQTPSNKVTEKGKYVELRCDPISGHTALYWYRQSLGQGPEFLIYFQGTGAADDSGLPNDRFFAVRPEGSVSTLKIQRTERGDSAVYLCASSPGPGLDYTFGSGTRLTVV.

The V and J genes are TRBV7-2 and TRBJ1-2, with 10 bases aligning to TRBD1. The CDR3 runs to 15 residues. The ends lost 5 bases at V and 7 bases at J; junction bases unmatched: 10. The germline V gene encodes CDR1 SGHTA and CDR2 FQGNSA. The CDR3, as DNA: TGTGCCAGCAGCCCGACGACAGGGGGCCCGTCTGGCTACACCTTC. Its translation: CASSPTTGGPSGYTF.